These T cell receptor beta chains were read from a single sample in a study of T cell changes during pregnancy in multiple sclerosis. The assay was immunoSEQ multiplex PCR, and TCRdb's table has in-frame clones only and misses some. Among approximately 88,000 clones listed, approximately 92% were seen once. The specimen comprised peripheral blood, sampled in the first trimester of pregnancy. Receptor source: a female donor with multiple sclerosis, enrolled in a pregnancy study. The CDR3 runs from the conserved cysteine through the conserved F or W. D genes are given only for firm matches. For some rows the clone size is stated as once, few or many, or as a class when expanded; others skip it.

J | D | size | V | CDR3
TRBJ1-3 | . | . | TRBV2 | CASNRRDTLTSGNTIYF
TRBJ2-7 | TRBD1 | . | TRBV29-1 | CSVVGQGDYEQYF
TRBJ2-5 | . | . | TRBV11-1 | CASSPLSGGYQETQYF
TRBJ2-1 | TRBD1 | . | TRBV25-1 | CASSVVTGGVGEQFF
TRBJ1-1 | . | . | TRBV6-5 | CASSHTGGAGAEAFF
TRBJ1-4 | . | . | TRBV28 | CASSLSSAGNEKLFF
TRBJ2-5 | . | . | TRBV5-4 | CASSFSGTQETQYF
TRBJ2-5 | . | . | TRBV15 | CATSRDRGSQETQYF
TRBJ1-3 | . | . | TRBV25-1 | CASSESRSGNTIYF
TRBJ2-3 | . | . | TRBV7-2 | CASSLDAGGTDTQYF
TRBJ2-2 | TRBD2 | once | TRBV7-9 | CASRDLAGGTGELFF
TRBJ2-3 | TRBD2 | . | TRBV5-1 | CASSPKAGASDTQYF
TRBJ2-3 | TRBD1 | . | TRBV4-2 | CASSQEGQGSDTQYF
TRBJ2-7 | . | . | TRBV19 | CASSTTSREQYF
TRBJ2-2 | TRBD2 | few | TRBV6-4 | CASSDGGAGELFF
TRBJ2-2 | TRBD1 | . | TRBV5-4 | CASSSRQGAGGELFF
TRBJ1-4 | TRBD1 | . | TRBV2 | CASSEDRGLTEKLFF
TRBJ1-1 | . | . | TRBV5-1 | CASSLSGRNTEAFF
TRBJ2-5 | TRBD2 | . | TRBV27 | CASIPTGGRAAQETQYF
TRBJ2-5 | . | . | TRBV4-1 | CASSQGAGETQYF
TRBJ2-1 | TRBD2 | . | TRBV28 | CASSSLAGGPYNEQFF
TRBJ2-7 | TRBD2 | . | TRBV10-2 | CASRPGRAYEQYF
TRBJ2-7 | . | once | TRBV10-1 | CASSESIGRCRGFLLSHGEQYF
TRBJ2-7 | TRBD1 | . | TRBV30 | CAWTPLGQVAFYEQYF
TRBJ1-4 | . | . | TRBV2 | CASSARGDRKLFF
TRBJ2-7 | TRBD2 | . | TRBV25-1 | CASSPPTSGPYEQYF
TRBJ1-1 | . | once | TRBV7-9 | CASSPPGGRTEAFF
TRBJ2-7 | TRBD2 | . | TRBV11-2 | CASSSRSFWRTSGSYEQYF
TRBJ1-1 | TRBD1 | . | TRBV4-3 | CASTGQGLGDTEAFF
TRBJ1-2 | . | . | TRBV29-1 | CSMSRGDYGYTF
TRBJ2-5 | . | . | TRBV7-9 | CASSFYHSGGETQYF
TRBJ1-5 | TRBD1 | . | TRBV10-3 | CAISGDRGSNQPQHF
TRBJ2-7 | TRBD1 | . | TRBV27 | CASRGTGSYEQYF
TRBJ2-2 | TRBD1 | once | TRBV28 | CASGRDRGHANTGELFF
TRBJ1-4 | TRBD1 | . | TRBV4-1 | CASSGNDRGEKLFF
TRBJ2-7 | . | . | TRBV19 | CASKVDSSSYEQYF
TRBJ2-7 | TRBD2 | . | TRBV28 | CATLTSGSHFEQYF
TRBJ2-2 | TRBD2 | once | TRBV5-1 | CASSWGLAGALNTGELFF
TRBJ1-1 | TRBD1 | . | TRBV13 | CASSRQGNTEAFF
TRBJ1-1 | . | . | TRBV27 | CASSFGGNTEAFF
TRBJ2-3 | TRBD2 | . | TRBV5-1 | CASSAGLAGGDTQYF
TRBJ2-4 | TRBD1 | . | TRBV5-1 | CASSLARSTGVGAKNIQYF
TRBJ2-7 | . | . | TRBV5-1 | CASSLAAGINEQYF
TRBJ1-1 | . | . | TRBV7-9 | CASSLAQGDTEAFF
TRBJ1-2 | . | . | TRBV2 | CASSGHSGYTF
TRBJ2-7 | . | . | TRBV5-8 | CASSLETAHLYEQYF
TRBJ2-1 | TRBD1 | . | TRBV4-1 | CASSLDRADEQFF
TRBJ2-2 | TRBD2 | . | TRBV5-1 | CASSWPLRGRDTGELFF
TRBJ1-5 | . | . | TRBV19 | CASSTGRGPKQPQHF
TRBJ2-7 | . | . | TRBV27 | CASRPRGYFYEQYF
TRBJ1-1 | TRBD1 | . | TRBV19 | CASSPRTGDFVEAFF
TRBJ2-4 | TRBD1 | . | TRBV6-5 | CASSPSGTGAIIQYF
TRBJ2-1 | TRBD1 | . | TRBV19 | CASSKPWTGYNEQFF
TRBJ2-7 | TRBD1 | . | TRBV5-1 | CASSPKGTGGTYEQYF